Only one count was recorded for the clone carrying this T cell receptor beta chain. Treatment specified: roughly 18 received Ad26.COV2.S at low or high dose, single or two shots; 5 received placebo; per-sample allocation not given. Sampling was done on day 63 after the first vaccine or placebo injection. An Ad26 vector expressing Wuhan-strain SARS-CoV-2 spike served as the vaccine. Sequencing used immunoSEQ multiplex PCR; TCRdb keeps in-frame clones, though not all of them. The sample lists about 350,000 clones, around 83% occurring once. This specimen comes from a study of Ad26.COV2.S vaccination and SARS-CoV-2 variants. Material: peripheral blood, obtained in a trial of Ad26.COV2.S vaccine versus placebo. This sequence was found in a person aged 18-65 years who received the Ad26.COV2.S COVID-19 vaccine or a placebo.

The CDR3 nucleotides read TGTGCCAGCAGTTGGGGACAGGGTCGCGAGCAGTACTTC. This sequence encodes CASSWGQGREQYF. The chain links TRBV12-3 or TRBV12-4 to TRBJ2-7, with 9 bases matching TRBD1. The CDR3 consists of 13 residues. Trimming at V came to 4 bases and at J to 6 bases, leaving 4 bases not matched to a gene.